The 18 T cell receptor beta chains reported below all come from one sample, sequenced in a study of blood T cell repertoires in COVID-19. The table came from immunoSEQ multiplex PCR; TCRdb's copy has only in-frame clones and leaves some out. Among just over 60,000 clones listed, under 85% were seen once. Material: peripheral blood. The receptor set was obtained from a woman of 80 years or more with active or convalescent COVID-19.

The chain couples TRBV27 to TRBJ2-1; tentative D call: TRBD2 (5 bases). The CDR3 extends over 16 amino acids. From germline, CDR1 is MNHEY and CDR2 SMNVEV (reference sequence). The ends were cut back, 0 bases at V and 3 bases at J, with 12 bases in the middle. In nucleotides, the CDR3 is TGTGCCAGCAGTTTATCAGGGAGTAGTCACTACAATGAGCAGTTCTTC. It encodes CASSLSGSSHYNEQFF.

This chain links TRBV27 with TRBJ1-1; the match to TRBD1 covers 8 bases. CDR1 is MNHEY, CDR2 SMNVEV, per germline (reference sequence). The CDR3 totals 14 residues. The V segment lost 7 bases and the J segment 0 bases; nucleotides outside the gene matches: 4. The CDR3 bases are TGTGCCAGCAATGAACAGGGGGTGAACACTGAAGCTTTCTTT. Encoded protein: CASNEQGVNTEAFF.

V and J are TRBV5-1 and TRBJ2-5; 7 nucleotides line up with TRBD1. The germline V gene encodes CDR1 SGHRS and CDR2 YFSETQ. V was pared by 4 bases and J by 2 bases, with 5 bases of the junction left unmatched. The CDR3 covers 14 residues. The CDR3 spells CASSGGQEQETQYF. The CDR3 region has the DNA TGCGCCAGCAGCGGCGGACAGGAGCAAGAGACCCAGTACTTC.

This chain uses TRBV19 with TRBJ1-2, with 8 nucleotides matching TRBD1. Trimming at V came to 5 bases and at J to 4 bases, leaving 3 bases not matched to a gene. The CDR3 spans 13 residues. CDR1 is LNHDA, CDR2 SQIVND, per germline (reference sequence). CDR3: CASSRQGPYGYTF. CDR3 nucleotide sequence: TGTGCCAGTAGTCGACAGGGGCCCTATGGCTACACCTTC.

This chain connects TRBV11-2 to TRBJ1-5; TRBD1 is a possible D gene (5 bases). This CDR3 spans 13 amino acids. V was shortened by 1 base and J by 6 bases, with 7 bases between the two germline ends. Germline-derived CDR1 and CDR2 are SGHAT and FQNNGV. In nucleotides, the CDR3 is TGTGCCAGCAGCTTAGCCGGGGGTCAGCCCCAGCATTTT. It yields the protein CASSLAGGQPQHF.

The chain couples TRBV11-2 to TRBJ1-1; no definite D call. V was clipped by 4 bases and J by 0 bases, with 6 bases between them. Germline CDR1 and CDR2: SGHAT and FQNNGV. The CDR3 runs 13 residues. CDR3 residues: CASSSQLNTEAFF. Here the CDR3 DNA reads TGTGCCAGCAGCTCCCAATTGAACACTGAAGCTTTCTTT.

The chain recombines TRBV21-1 with TRBJ1-5; the tabulated D call, TRBD1, remains unverified against the DNA. TRBV21-1 has pseudogene status. This CDR3 spans 11 amino acids. The CDR3 sequence is CAGPRGQPQHF. The CDR3 coding sequence is TGTGCCGGACCTAGGGGTCAGCCCCAGCATTTT.

Only one count was recorded for this clone. The CDR3 spells CASSQAGGHNEQFF. CDR3 sequence (DNA): TGTGCCAGCAGCCAAGCCGGGGGGCACAATGAGCAGTTCTTC. This chain connects TRBV3-1 (or the pseudogene TRBV3-2) to TRBJ2-1, with D perhaps TRBD2 (7 bases). Germline-derived CDR1 and CDR2 are LGHDT and YNNKEL (reference sequence). CDR3 length equals 14 residues. The V and J ends lost 1 base and 5 bases respectively, with 9 bases between them.

The V gene is TRBV5-1, the J gene TRBJ1-1; 9 bases fit TRBD1. Germline CDR1 and CDR2: SGHRS and YFSETQ. After removal of 6 bases from V and 3 bases from J, the junction contained 9 bases not matched to a gene. The CDR3 has 15 residues. CDR3 in DNA: TGCGCCAGCACCCCCGGGACAGGGTTTGACACTGAAGCTTTCTTT. Translating it yields CASTPGTGFDTEAFF.

V gene TRBV5-1 combines with J gene TRBJ2-1, with 8 bases identical to TRBD1. The CDR3 totals 15 residues. The V gene end was trimmed by 5 bases and the J gene end by 2 bases; junction bases not matched to a gene: 6. Germline V gives CDR1 SGHRS, CDR2 YFSETQ. The CDR3 DNA follows: TGCGCCAGCAGACCTGGACAGGGAGCCTACAATGAGCAGTTCTTC. Protein product: CASRPGQGAYNEQFF.

This chain uses TRBV19 with TRBJ1-1; D not certain. Germline CDR1 reads LNHDA; CDR2 reads SQIVND (reference sequence). The V and J ends lost 5 bases and 8 bases respectively, with 15 bases between them. The CDR3 has 13 amino acids. The CDR3 region has the DNA TGTGCCAGTAGTTTCCAGACTGGCGGAGAAGCTTTCTTT. Protein product: CASSFQTGGEAFF.

This chain uses TRBV19 with TRBJ1-6; D call uncertain. This CDR3 has 13 residues. V gave up 10 bases and J gave up 7 bases, with 14 bases separating them. Per the germline V gene, CDR1 is LNHDA and CDR2 is SQIVND (reference sequence). For the CDR3, the DNA is TGTGCCACAACCCGTCGGCGGAATTCACCCCTCCACTTT. Translating gives CATTRRRNSPLHF.

Notes on this clone: Different DNA sequences within this sample yield the same CDR3. The chain employs TRBV6-6 and TRBJ1-6; D is unclear. The germline CDR1 and CDR2 sequences are MNHNY and SVGAGI (reference sequence). Between the trimmed V and J ends, which lost 7 bases and 0 bases, there was a span of 7 bases. The CDR3 length is 14 residues. The CDR3 sequence is CASTKSSYNSPLHF. CDR3 nucleotide sequence: TGTGCCAGCACCAAGAGCTCCTATAATTCACCCCTCCACTTT.

This clone has just a few counts. The chain uses TRBV6-6 and TRBJ1-5, with a possible D match to TRBD1 (6 bases). Trimming cost V 4 bases and J 7 bases, with 17 bases left between them. This CDR3 has 15 residues. Per the germline V gene, CDR1 is MNHNY and CDR2 is SVGAGI (reference sequence). The CDR3 here is CASSLHPGGLQPQHF. The CDR3 region has the DNA TGTGCCAGCAGTTTACATCCGGGGGGCCTGCAGCCCCAGCATTTT.

The V gene is TRBV6-4, the J gene TRBJ1-6, with TRBD1 matching over 9 bases. CDR1 is MRHNA, CDR2 SNTAGT, per germline. V lost 2 bases and J lost 10; bases outside the gene matches: 9. This CDR3 has 16 residues. The DNA of the CDR3 is TGTGCCAGCAGTGACACATTGGACAGGGGCAGGTCACCCCTCCACTTT. This codes for CASSDTLDRGRSPLHF.

This chain joins TRBV5-4 and TRBJ1-2; D remains ambiguous. The germline CDR1 and CDR2 sequences are SGHNT and YYREEE (reference sequence). The V end lost 4 bases, the J end lost 2 bases, and 12 bases lay between the germline ends. The CDR3 consists of 14 residues. CDR3 region: CASSPHQINYGYTF. The CDR3 nucleotides are TGTGCCAGCAGCCCTCATCAGATAAACTATGGCTACACCTTC.

The chain couples TRBV6-1 to TRBJ1-1; the D gene is possibly TRBD1 (5 bases). V was shortened by 3 bases and J by 1 base, with 15 bases between the two germline ends. Germline V gives CDR1 MNHNS, CDR2 SASEGT. CDR3 length equals 16 residues. The CDR3 loop is CASSDPPQGQNTEAFF. The CDR3 DNA is TGTGCCAGCAGTGATCCCCCCCAGGGCCAGAACACTGAAGCTTTCTTT.

This clone was detected only a few times. The V gene is TRBV4-1, the J gene TRBJ1-2; D may be TRBD1 (5 bases). CDR3 length equals 17 residues. In germline, CDR1 is MGHRA, CDR2 YSYEKL. The V and J ends lost 4 bases and 10 bases respectively, with 28 bases between them. The CDR3 nucleotides read TGCGCCAGCAGCCCCGACCCGAGGGGCGTAGGGAGGCGGAACTACACCTTC. It translates to CASSPDPRGVGRRNYTF.